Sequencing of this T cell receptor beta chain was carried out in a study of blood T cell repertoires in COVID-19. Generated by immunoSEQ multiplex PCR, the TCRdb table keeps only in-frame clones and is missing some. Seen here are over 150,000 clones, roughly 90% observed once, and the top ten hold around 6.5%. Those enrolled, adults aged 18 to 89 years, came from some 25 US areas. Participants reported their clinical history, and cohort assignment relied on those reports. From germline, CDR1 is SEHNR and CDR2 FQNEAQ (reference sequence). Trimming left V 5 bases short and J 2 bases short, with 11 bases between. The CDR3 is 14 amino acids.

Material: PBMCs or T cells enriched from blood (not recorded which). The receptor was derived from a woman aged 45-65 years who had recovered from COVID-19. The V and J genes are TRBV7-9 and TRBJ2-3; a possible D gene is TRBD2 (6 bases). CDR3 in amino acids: CASSNRDFTDTQYF. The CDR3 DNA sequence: TGTGCCAGCAGCAACCGGGACTTCACAGATACGCAGTATTTT.